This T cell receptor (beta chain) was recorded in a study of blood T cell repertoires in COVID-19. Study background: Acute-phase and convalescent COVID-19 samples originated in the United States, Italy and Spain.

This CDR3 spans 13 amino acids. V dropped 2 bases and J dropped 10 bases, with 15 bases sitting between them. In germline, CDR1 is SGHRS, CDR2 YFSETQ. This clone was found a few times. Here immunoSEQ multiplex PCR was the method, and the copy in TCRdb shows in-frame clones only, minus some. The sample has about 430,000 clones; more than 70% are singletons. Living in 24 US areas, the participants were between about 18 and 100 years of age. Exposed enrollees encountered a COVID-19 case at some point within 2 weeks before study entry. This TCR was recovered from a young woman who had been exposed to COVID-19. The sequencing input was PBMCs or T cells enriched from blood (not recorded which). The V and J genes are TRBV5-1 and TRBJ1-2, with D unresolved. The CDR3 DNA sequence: TGCGCCAGCAGCTTCAACCCAGACATGGACTACACCTTC. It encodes CASSFNPDMDYTF.